The 18 T cell receptor beta chains in this list originate from one sample, sequenced in a study of metastatic and nonmetastatic thyroid tumors. None of the patients had undergone any treatment ahead of thyroid surgery. Through MiXCR, TCRdb re-clonotyped the PCR reads. The sample contains approximately 65,000 clones, about 4% of which appear only once. The source material was blood. Receptors originate from a female donor with papillary thyroid cancer or a benign thyroid nodule (not recorded which). Some clones in this sample may be carry-over from other donors' samples.

This clone was counted a few times. The gene calls are TRBV11-2 and TRBJ2-2; D tentatively fits TRBD1 or TRBD2 (5 bases each). The germline V and J ends were trimmed by 2 bases and 4 bases, with 20 bases remaining between them. The length of the CDR3 is 18 residues. Germline CDR1 is SGHAT and CDR2 is FQNNGV. CDR3 amino acids: CASSLIRPGAQGTGELFF. Here the CDR3 DNA reads TGTGCCAGCAGCTTAATTCGTCCCGGGGCCCAAGGCACCGGGGAGCTGTTTTTT.

This clone was found many times. This chain uses TRBV5-1 with TRBJ2-3; D call uncertain. The V gene lost 2 bases and the J gene lost 2 bases, with 12 bases spanning the gap. Germline loops: CDR1 SGHRS, CDR2 YFSETQ. The CDR3 runs to 15 residues. The CDR3 here is CASSFEDRDTDTQYF. The CDR3 DNA reads as TGCGCCAGCAGCTTTGAGGACCGTGACACAGATACGCAGTATTTT.

This chain connects TRBV24-1 to TRBJ2-7; D gene ambiguous. The germline gives CDR1 KGHDR, CDR2 SFDVKD. The V gene lost 2 bases and the J gene lost 0 bases, with 4 bases spanning the gap. The CDR3 is 13 amino acids. The DNA of the CDR3 is TGTGCCACCAGTGATTCAAACTCCTACGAGCAGTACTTC. It is translated as CATSDSNSYEQYF.

There are many counts of this clone. The chain combines TRBV25-1 with TRBJ1-3; no firm D call. This CDR3 is built from 16 residues. The germline CDR1 and CDR2 sequences are MGHDK and SYGVNS. The germline V and J ends were trimmed by 3 bases and 0 bases, with 12 bases remaining between them. CDR3 sequence: CASSEAGTTSGNTIYF. The CDR3, as DNA: TGTGCCAGCAGTGAGGCTGGCACCACCTCTGGAAACACCATATATTTT.

This clone was seen repeatedly, ten times or more. V gene TRBV24-1 combines with J gene TRBJ2-1; D is ambiguous. The CDR3 extends over 12 amino acids. The V gene lost 0 bases and the J gene lost 11 bases, with 7 bases spanning the gap. The V gene's germline CDR1 is KGHDR and CDR2 SFDVKD. CDR3 nucleotides: TGTGCCACCAGTGATTTGATGGCCAAGCAGTTCTTC. This sequence encodes CATSDLMAKQFF.

In the case of this clone: Just one base apart from a much larger clone, this may be a read error. The rearrangement links TRBV20-1 to TRBJ2-3; 8 bases map to TRBD1. Germline V CDR1 and CDR2: DFQATT, SNEGSKA (reference sequence). This CDR3 contains 17 residues. CDR3 nucleotide sequence: TGCAGTGCTAGAGATAGGGGAAGGGACAGGAGCACAGATACGCGGTATTTT. Residues: CSARDRGRDRSTDTRYF.

This clone was found many times. The J gene is TRBJ2-5, the V gene TRBV27, with a weak D call TRBD1 (6 bases). The V gene's germline CDR1 is MNHEY and CDR2 SMNVEV (reference sequence). V lost 3 bases and J lost 2, with 10 bases in between. The CDR3 extends over 14 amino acids. The chain's CDR3 is CASSFRDTQETQYF. The CDR3 nucleotides read TGTGCCAGCAGTTTCCGGGACACTCAAGAGACCCAGTACTTC.

Of note for this clone: Given a much more abundant clone one base away, this may be a read error. The rearrangement joins TRBV7-9 to TRBJ2-5; tentative D call: TRBD1 (7 bases). Per the germline V gene, CDR1 is SEHNR and CDR2 is FQNEAQ (reference sequence). The CDR3 runs to 15 residues. V dropped 7 bases and J dropped 0 bases, with 15 bases sitting between them. The CDR3 reads CASTPGGTDQETQYF. The CDR3 region has the DNA TGTGCCAGCACTCCTGGGGGGACAGACCAAGAGACCCAGTACTTC. Looking up the rest from reference TRBV7-9 and TRBJ2-5 gives the full variable domain: DTGVSQNPRHKITKRGQNVTFRCDPISEHNRLYWYRQTLGQGPEFLTYFQNEAQLEKSRLLSDRFSAERPKGSFSTLEIQRTEQGDSAMYLCASTPGGTDQETQYFGPGTRLLVL.

The chain links TRBV7-9 to TRBJ2-3, with D tentatively TRBD1 or TRBD2 (5 bases each). CDR1 is SEHNR and CDR2 is FQNEAQ in the germline V gene (reference sequence). V was pared by 1 base and J by 7 bases, with 9 bases between. CDR3 length: 13 amino acids. DNA for the CDR3: TGTGCCAGCAGCTTAGATGAGGGACATACGCAGTATTTT. Its translation: CASSLDEGHTQYF.

On this clone: A clone one base away is much larger, so this may be a read error. Other DNA sequences from this sample encode an identical CDR3 as well. The chain employs TRBV18 and TRBJ2-2; TRBD2 matches at 7 bases. Losses at the gene ends were 4 bases for V and 2 bases for J; bases not matched to a gene: 4. This CDR3 is built from 15 residues. The germline V gene encodes CDR1 KGHSH and CDR2 LQKENI. CDR3 coding DNA: TGTGCCAGCTCACAGGGACTACCTAACACCGGGGAGCTGTTTTTT. Its protein product is CASSQGLPNTGELFF.

There are many counts of this clone. This sequence joins TRBV7-3 and TRBJ2-1; D perhaps matches TRBD2 (6 bases). V was pared by 2 bases and J by 5 bases, with 16 bases between. CDR1 is SGHTA, CDR2 FQGTGA, per germline. This CDR3 comprises 16 residues. CDR3 in DNA: TGTGCCAGCAGCTTACTGTTAACGGGAGCGGACAATGAGCAGTTCTTC. Translated: CASSLLLTGADNEQFF. The variable domain in full, with the rest retrieved from reference TRBV7-3 and TRBJ2-1, is GAGVSQTPSNKVTEKGKYVELRCDPISGHTALYWYRQSLGQGPEFLIYFQGTGAADDSGLPNDRFFAVRPEGSVSTLKIQRTERGDSAVYLCASSLLLTGADNEQFFGPGTRLTVL.

This clone has a handful of counts. The chain uses TRBV6-1 and TRBJ2-5, with 10 bases aligning to TRBD2. CDR1 is MNHNS, CDR2 SASEGT, per germline. The CDR3 has 14 residues. The V and J ends lost 7 bases and 2 bases, in that order; junction bases with no gene match: 4. CDR3 protein: CASKRTSGQETQYF. CDR3 DNA: TGTGCCAGCAAAAGGACTAGCGGACAAGAGACCCAGTACTTC.

This clone was observed a handful of times. A clone one base away is much larger, so this may be a read error. The chain recombines TRBV6-2 or TRBV6-3 with TRBJ2-7, with 10 bases matching TRBD1. This CDR3 region has 15 residues. Germline CDR1 MNHEY, CDR2 SVGEGT. The CDR3 loop is CASSKTGTGVGEQYF. CDR3 sequence (DNA): TGCGCCAGCTCCAAGACCGGGACAGGGGTGGGCGAGCAGTACTTC.

This clone showed up many times. The rearrangement joins TRBV2 to TRBJ2-1; the D gene is possibly TRBD2 (5 bases). Between the trimmed V and J ends, which lost 8 bases and 5 bases, there was a span of 13 bases. CDR3 length equals 13 residues. Germline V gene data show CDR1 as SNHLY and CDR2 as FYNNEI. CDR3 sequence reads: CASAPRDNNEQFF. CDR3 in DNA: TGTGCCAGCGCGCCACGGGATAACAATGAGCAGTTCTTC. Full variable domain (remainder filled in from reference TRBV2 and TRBJ2-1): EPEVTQTPSHQVTQMGQEVILRCVPISNHLYFYWYRQILGQKVEFLVSFYNNEISEKSEIFDDQFSVERPDGSNFTLKIRSTKLEDSAMYFCASAPRDNNEQFFGPGTRLTVL.

The chain has TRBV12-3 or TRBV12-4 and TRBJ1-2, with unresolved D. The CDR3 length is 12 residues. Trimming took off 2 bases at V and 6 bases at J, with 7 bases between the two ends. CDR3 DNA sequence: TGTGCCAGCAGTTTAAGATTGAATGGCTACACCTTC. Translating gives CASSLRLNGYTF.

This clone has just a few counts. The chain has TRBV5-1 and TRBJ2-1; 9 bases are a match to TRBD2. This CDR3 is built from 17 residues. Germline V lookup: CDR1 SGHRS, CDR2 YFSETQ. J was trimmed by 0 bases and V by 2 bases; bases with no gene match: 6. CDR3 loop: CASSLRLADYSYNEQFF. The CDR3 DNA is TGCGCCAGCAGCTTAAGACTAGCGGATTACTCCTACAATGAGCAGTTCTTC.

In its sample, this clone was seen many times. This chain's CDR3 is CSARDPTGRIGYTF. The CDR3, as DNA: TGCAGTGCTAGAGATCCAACAGGGAGGATCGGCTACACCTTC. The J gene is TRBJ1-2, the V gene TRBV20-1, with D perhaps TRBD1 (6 bases). V was clipped by 0 bases and J by 8 bases, with 16 bases between them. From germline, CDR1 is DFQATT and CDR2 SNEGSKA (reference sequence). The CDR3 covers 14 residues.

This clone was detected a few times. Likely a read error: the CDR3 ends without its conserved phenylalanine or tryptophan. The V gene is TRBV12-5, the J gene TRBJ1-2; no definite D call. V was pared by 0 bases and J by 4 bases, with 12 bases between. The CDR3 loop spans 15 amino acids. In germline, CDR1 is LGHNT, CDR2 FRNRAP. CDR3 sequence (DNA): TGTGCTAGTGGTTTGGTCTATGGGTCCCCCTATGGCTACACCCTC. Protein sequence: CASGLVYGSPYGYTL.